This T cell receptor beta chain was sequenced in a study of T cell repertoires in cytomegalovirus infection (dated by TCRdb to between 2019 and 2020). At the level of the whole study: Because public TCR beta signatures pointed to carriage of CMV infection together with the matching HLA type, the HLA type of each donor mattered for the analysis. Study-level results and caveats: In the ex vivo response, HLA-C-restricted CMV-specific TCR beta clonotypes were dominant, and in two of eight donors the single most frequent clonotype came from this HLA-C-restricted group. In both this cohort and an independent cohort of 300 to 450 donors, the cumulative frequency of public TCR beta family members distinguished carriers of CMV infection plus the relevant HLA type.

CDR1 and CDR2 were assigned from the germline V gene (reference sequence) as DFQATT and SNEGSKA. The CDR3, cysteine through phenylalanine, is 15 amino acids long. Only the CDR3 region is kept as DNA, spanning 45 bases read in frame from base 1. The junction shows trimming of 3 bases on V and 4 bases on J, and the gene matches do not reach 9 bases of it. The reads were generated on an Illumina HiSeq 1500. TCRdb passed the public sequencing reads through fastp at Q25 and MiXCR, retaining productive beta sequences. Every entry covers one CDR3 protein and lists the most common genes and DNA from its rows. The sample includes fewer than 550,000 distinct CDR3 sequences, with roughly a third observed a single time. The ten largest clonotypes hold around 15% of the sample. In regard to this clonotype: There is no known antigen for this receptor. No much larger clone exists at a distance of one base, and base qualities are not known.

The sample consisted of PBMCs. The sequence was collected from a human donor in good health (CMV status not recorded). Some clones in this sample may be carry-over from other donors' samples. The sequence joins TRBV20-1 to TRBJ1-2; TRBD1 aligns with 9 central bases. The CDR3 reads as follows: CSARKVQGAGYGYTF. The DNA sequence reads TGCAGTGCTAGGAAGGTACAGGGGGCGGGCTATGGCTACACCTTC.